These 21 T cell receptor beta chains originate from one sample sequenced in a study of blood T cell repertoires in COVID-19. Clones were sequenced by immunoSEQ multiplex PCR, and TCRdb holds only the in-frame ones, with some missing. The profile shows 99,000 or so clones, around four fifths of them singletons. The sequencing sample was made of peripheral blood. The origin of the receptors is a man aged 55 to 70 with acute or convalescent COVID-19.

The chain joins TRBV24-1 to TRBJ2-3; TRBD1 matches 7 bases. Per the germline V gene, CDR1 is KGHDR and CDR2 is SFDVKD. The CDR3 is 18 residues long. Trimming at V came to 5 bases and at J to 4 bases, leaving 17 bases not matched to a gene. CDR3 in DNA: TGTGCCACCAGTGTGTCCGGGACAGTATTTACCGGGGCAGATACGCAGTATTTT. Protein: CATSVSGTVFTGADTQYF.

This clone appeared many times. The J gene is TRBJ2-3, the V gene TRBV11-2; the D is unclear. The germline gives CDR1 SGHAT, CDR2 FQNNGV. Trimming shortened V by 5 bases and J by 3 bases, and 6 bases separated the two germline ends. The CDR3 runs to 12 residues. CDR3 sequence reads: CASSTRTDTQYF. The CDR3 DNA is TGTGCCAGCAGCACCAGAACAGATACGCAGTATTTT.

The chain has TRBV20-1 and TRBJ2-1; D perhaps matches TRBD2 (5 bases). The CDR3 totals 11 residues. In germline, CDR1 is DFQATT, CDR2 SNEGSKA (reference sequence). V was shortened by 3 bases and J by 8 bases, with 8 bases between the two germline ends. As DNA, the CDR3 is TGCAGTGCTAGCCCGCGGGATGAGCAGTTCTTC. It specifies CSASPRDEQFF.

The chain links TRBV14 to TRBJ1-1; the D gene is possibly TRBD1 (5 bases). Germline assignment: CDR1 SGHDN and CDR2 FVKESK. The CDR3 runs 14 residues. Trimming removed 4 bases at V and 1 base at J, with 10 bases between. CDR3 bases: TGTGCCAGCAGCCCGACAGTAAGGAACACTGAAGCTTTCTTT. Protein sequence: CASSPTVRNTEAFF.

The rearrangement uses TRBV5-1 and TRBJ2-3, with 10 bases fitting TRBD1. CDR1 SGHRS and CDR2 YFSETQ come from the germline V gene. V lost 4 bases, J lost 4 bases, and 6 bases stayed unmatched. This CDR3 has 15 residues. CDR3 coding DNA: TGCGCCAGCAGCGCGCCGACAGGGGGCGCAGATACGCAGTATTTT. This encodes CASSAPTGGADTQYF.

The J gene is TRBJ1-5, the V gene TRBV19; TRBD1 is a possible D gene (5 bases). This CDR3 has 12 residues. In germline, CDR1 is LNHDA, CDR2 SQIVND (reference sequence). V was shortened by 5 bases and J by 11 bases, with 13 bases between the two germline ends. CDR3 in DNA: TGTGCCAGTAGTCACAGGTACATGACCCAGCATTTT. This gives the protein CASSHRYMTQHF.

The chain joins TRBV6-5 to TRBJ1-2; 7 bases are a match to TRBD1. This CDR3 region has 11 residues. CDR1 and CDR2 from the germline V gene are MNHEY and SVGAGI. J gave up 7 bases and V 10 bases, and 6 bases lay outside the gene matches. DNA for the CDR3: TGTGCCACCTCGACAGGGTTTGGCTACACCTTC. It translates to CATSTGFGYTF.

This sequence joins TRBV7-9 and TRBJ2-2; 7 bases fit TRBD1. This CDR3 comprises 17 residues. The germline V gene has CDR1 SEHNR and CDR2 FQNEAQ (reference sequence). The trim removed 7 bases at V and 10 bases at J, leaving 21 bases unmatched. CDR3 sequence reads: CASTGENKPDRVAELFF. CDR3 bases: TGTGCCAGCACAGGCGAGAACAAACCTGACAGGGTGGCGGAGCTGTTTTTT.

CDR3: CASSYSAQIRGSPLHF. The CDR3 DNA sequence: TGTGCCAGCAGTTACTCGGCGCAAATTCGGGGTTCACCCCTCCACTTT. V gene TRBV6-5 combines with J gene TRBJ1-6; D is uncertain. Trimming removed 0 bases at V and 9 bases at J, with 15 bases between. Germline lookup yields CDR1 MNHEY and CDR2 SVGAGI. This CDR3 is built from 16 residues.

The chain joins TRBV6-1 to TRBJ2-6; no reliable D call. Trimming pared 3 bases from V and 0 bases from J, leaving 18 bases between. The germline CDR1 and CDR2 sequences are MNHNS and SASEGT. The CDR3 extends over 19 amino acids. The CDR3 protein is CASSDRPTLPSSGANVLTF. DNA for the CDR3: TGTGCCAGCAGTGACAGGCCCACACTGCCGAGCTCTGGGGCCAACGTCCTGACTTTC.

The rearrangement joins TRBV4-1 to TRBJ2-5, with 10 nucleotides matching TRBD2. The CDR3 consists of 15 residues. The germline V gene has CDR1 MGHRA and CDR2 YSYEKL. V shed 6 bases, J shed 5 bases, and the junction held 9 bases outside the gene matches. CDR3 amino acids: CASRKTGLARETQYF. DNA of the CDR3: TGCGCCAGCAGAAAGACGGGACTAGCGAGGGAGACCCAGTACTTC.

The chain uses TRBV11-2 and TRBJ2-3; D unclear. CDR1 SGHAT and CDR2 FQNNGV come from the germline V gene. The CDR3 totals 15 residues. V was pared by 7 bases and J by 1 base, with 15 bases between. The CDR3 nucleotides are TGTGCCAGCACGAAGTCCGGTGTCGGCACAGATACGCAGTATTTT. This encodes CASTKSGVGTDTQYF.

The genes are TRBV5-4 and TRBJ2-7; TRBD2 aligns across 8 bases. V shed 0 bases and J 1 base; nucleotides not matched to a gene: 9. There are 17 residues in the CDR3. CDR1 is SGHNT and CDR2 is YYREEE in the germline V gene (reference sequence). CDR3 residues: CASSLDAGGRASYEQYF. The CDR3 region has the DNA TGTGCCAGCAGCTTGGATGCGGGAGGCAGGGCATCCTACGAGCAGTACTTC.

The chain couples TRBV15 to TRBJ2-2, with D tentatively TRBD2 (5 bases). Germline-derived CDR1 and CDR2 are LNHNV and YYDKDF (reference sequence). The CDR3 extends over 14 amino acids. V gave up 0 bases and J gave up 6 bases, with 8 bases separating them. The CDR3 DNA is TGTGCCACCAGCAGAGATGCGGGCTCCGGGGAGCTGTTTTTT. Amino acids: CATSRDAGSGELFF. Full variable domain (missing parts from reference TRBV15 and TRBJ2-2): DAMVIQNPRYQVTQFGKPVTLSCSQTLNHNVMYWYQQKSSQAPKLLFHYYDKDFNNEADTPDNFQSRRPNTSFCFLDIRSPGLGDTAMYLCATSRDAGSGELFFGEGSRLTVL.

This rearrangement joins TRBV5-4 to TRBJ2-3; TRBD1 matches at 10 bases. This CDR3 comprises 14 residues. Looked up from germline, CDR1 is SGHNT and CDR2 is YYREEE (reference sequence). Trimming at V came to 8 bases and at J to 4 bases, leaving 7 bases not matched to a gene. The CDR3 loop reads CASSRDRGADTQYF. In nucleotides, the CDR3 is TGTGCCAGTAGCCGGGACAGGGGAGCAGATACGCAGTATTTT.

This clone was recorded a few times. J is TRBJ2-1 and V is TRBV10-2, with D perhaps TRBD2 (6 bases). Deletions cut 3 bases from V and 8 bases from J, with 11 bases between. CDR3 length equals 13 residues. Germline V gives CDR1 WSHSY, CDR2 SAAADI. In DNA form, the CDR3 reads TGCGCCAGCAGTGATGACTCGGGGGATGAGCAGTTCTTC. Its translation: CASSDDSGDEQFF.

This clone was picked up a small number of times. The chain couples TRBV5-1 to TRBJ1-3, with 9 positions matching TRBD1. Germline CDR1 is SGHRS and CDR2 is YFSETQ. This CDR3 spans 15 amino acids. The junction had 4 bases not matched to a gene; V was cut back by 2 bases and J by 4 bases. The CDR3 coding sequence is TGCGCCAGCAGCTTACGGACAGGGGCCGGAAACACCATATATTTT. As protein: CASSLRTGAGNTIYF.

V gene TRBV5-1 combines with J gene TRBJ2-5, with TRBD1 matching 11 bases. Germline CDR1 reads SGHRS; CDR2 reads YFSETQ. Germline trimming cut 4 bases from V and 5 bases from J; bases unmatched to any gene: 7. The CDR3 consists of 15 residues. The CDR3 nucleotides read TGCGCCAGCAGCGTGGGACAGGGGGTAGGTGAGACCCAGTACTTC. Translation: CASSVGQGVGETQYF.

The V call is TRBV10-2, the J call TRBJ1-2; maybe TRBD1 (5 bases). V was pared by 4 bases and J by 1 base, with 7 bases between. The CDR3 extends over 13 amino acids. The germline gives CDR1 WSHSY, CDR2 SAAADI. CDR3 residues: CASSGTNNYGYTF. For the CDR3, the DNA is TGCGCCAGCAGTGGGACAAATAACTATGGCTACACCTTC.

CDR3: CAWIIAGAGYNEQFF. The CDR3 bases are TGTGCCTGGATTATAGCGGGAGCAGGGTACAATGAGCAGTTCTTC. The chain employs TRBV30 and TRBJ2-1, with 9 nucleotides matching TRBD2. Trimming at V came to 4 bases and at J to 4 bases, leaving 8 bases not matched to a gene. This CDR3 has 15 amino acids. Germline V gene data show CDR1 as GTSNPN and CDR2 as SVGIG (reference sequence).

The CDR3 protein is CASSLSQGGGGELFF. The CDR3 DNA follows: TGCGCCAGCAGCTTGTCACAGGGTGGTGGCGGGGAGCTGTTTTTT. The V gene is TRBV5-1, the J gene TRBJ2-2; possible D gene TRBD1, 6 bases. Trimming took 1 base from V and 7 from J, leaving 14 bases between them. The germline gives CDR1 SGHRS, CDR2 YFSETQ. The CDR3 is 15 residues long.